These 16 T cell receptor beta chains were all obtained from the same sample, sequenced in a study of cytomegalovirus exposure and HLA in healthy donors. It was with 60 Vbeta and 13 Jbeta primers that the PCR ran. TCRdb's table, derived via immunoSEQ multiplex PCR, lists solely in-frame clones and lacks some. The sample shows some 200,000 clones, roughly 74% of them seen only once. The specimen sequenced was PBMCs. These TCRs come from a female donor in good health and CMV-seronegative.

The rearrangement links TRBV19 to TRBJ2-1; D is undetermined. The CDR3 covers 15 residues. Per the germline V gene, CDR1 is LNHDA and CDR2 is SQIVND (reference sequence). Trimming took off 5 bases at V and 8 bases at J, with 19 bases between the two ends. Here the CDR3 DNA reads TGTGCCAGTAGTGTCCCTAAGGCTATTCGGGATGAGCAGTTCTTC. This translates into CASSVPKAIRDEQFF.

The chain employs TRBV7-2 and TRBJ2-3; 11 bases line up with TRBD2. V lost 5 bases to trimming and J lost 7 bases; unmatched junction nucleotides: 11. This CDR3 contains 16 residues. Germline V gene lookup returns CDR1 SGHTA and CDR2 FQGNSA. The DNA of the CDR3 is TGTGCCAGCAGCCCCCCTAGCGGGAGGTTGACGAATACGCAGTATTTT. Translating gives CASSPPSGRLTNTQYF.

The chain joins TRBV6-7 to TRBJ2-4; D gene unclear. TRBV6-7 is an open reading frame, and its role is uncertain. The CDR3 is 14 amino acids. V shed 5 bases and J shed 7 bases, with 15 bases lying between them. For the CDR3, the DNA is TGTGCCAGCAGTCCCGGTTCTTATCCCAACATTCAGTACTTC. Translating gives CASSPGSYPNIQYF.

The chain couples TRBV9 to TRBJ2-2; D call uncertain. The CDR3 consists of 16 residues. The germline V gene encodes CDR1 SGDLS and CDR2 YYNGEE. Deletions cut 4 bases from V and 2 bases from J, with 15 bases between. Here the CDR3 DNA reads TGTGCCAGCAGCCCTCGGGTTTTGAGTAACACCGGGGAGCTGTTTTTT. Translating gives CASSPRVLSNTGELFF.

This clone has just a few counts. The rearrangement joins TRBV5-1 to TRBJ2-7, with D possibly matching TRBD2 (6 bases). The CDR3 loop spans 16 amino acids. V was cut by 0 bases and J by 6 bases, with 19 bases left in between. Germline V gives CDR1 SGHRS, CDR2 YFSETQ. As DNA, the CDR3 is TGCGCCAGCAGCTTGGACGCCCGCCGAGGAGGGACCGAGCAGTACTTC. It codes for CASSLDARRGGTEQYF. The variable domain in full, with the rest retrieved from reference TRBV5-1 and TRBJ2-7, is KAGVTQTPRYLIKTRGQQVTLSCSPISGHRSVSWYQQTPGQGLQFLFEYFSETQRNKGNFPGRFSGRQFSNSRSEMNVSTLELGDSALYLCASSLDARRGGTEQYFGPGTRLTVT.

The genes are TRBV19 and TRBJ2-1; TRBD2 aligns across 9 bases. Germline CDR1 LNHDA, CDR2 SQIVND (reference sequence). V shed 3 bases, J shed 4 bases, and the junction held 4 bases outside the gene matches. This CDR3 spans 15 amino acids. CDR3 in amino acids: CASSILAGTYNEQFF. The CDR3, as DNA: TGTGCCAGTAGTATCCTAGCGGGGACTTACAATGAGCAGTTCTTC.

The V gene is TRBV25-1, the J gene TRBJ1-3; D gene unclear. CDR1 and CDR2 from the germline V gene are MGHDK and SYGVNS. The CDR3 contains 13 residues. V dropped 5 bases and J dropped 13 bases, with 18 bases sitting between them. CDR3 region: CASSREATARIYF. The CDR3 nucleotides are TGTGCCAGCAGTAGAGAAGCGACGGCCCGAATATATTTT.

The chain uses TRBV25-1 and TRBJ1-4; D is perhaps TRBD1 (5 bases). The V end was cut by 3 bases, the J end by 4 bases, with 9 bases between. This CDR3 has 14 residues. In germline, CDR1 is MGHDK, CDR2 SYGVNS. In DNA form, the CDR3 reads TGTGCCAGCAGTGAGACAGCCCTTAATGAAAAACTGTTTTTT. This encodes CASSETALNEKLFF.

Turning to this clone: The junction departs from the called germline gene at one end, perhaps through a read error. The J gene is TRBJ1-5, the V gene TRBV6-1, with TRBD1 matching 7 bases. Germline CDR1 reads MNHNS; CDR2 reads SASEGT. CDR3 length: 14 residues. CDR3 sequence: CACRSRGNNQPQHF. The CDR3 bases are TGTGCCTGCAGGTCCAGGGGGAACAATCAGCCCCAGCATTTT.

This clone was seen a handful of times. The V gene is TRBV5-1, the J gene TRBJ2-1; D gene ambiguous. From germline, CDR1 is SGHRS and CDR2 YFSETQ. This CDR3 region has 13 residues. Trimming removed 4 bases at V and 5 bases at J, with 10 bases between. This CDR3 is CASSLSLNNEQFF. The CDR3 DNA follows: TGCGCCAGCAGCCTCTCACTTAACAATGAGCAGTTCTTC.

This clone was observed a single time. The J gene is TRBJ2-3, the V gene TRBV5-6, with 12 bases identical to TRBD2. Germline trimming cut 7 bases from V and 1 base from J; bases unmatched to any gene: 13. Germline V gene sequence: CDR1 SGHDT, CDR2 YYEEEE. The CDR3 runs 18 residues. The CDR3 region is CASLLGTSGRGGTDTQYF. The CDR3, as DNA: TGTGCCAGCTTATTAGGGACTAGCGGGCGAGGGGGCACAGATACGCAGTATTTT.

The V and J genes are TRBV28 and TRBJ1-1; D is perhaps TRBD1 (6 bases). Between the trimmed V and J ends, which lost 2 bases and 10 bases, there was a span of 11 bases. The CDR3 is 12 residues long. In germline, CDR1 is MDHEN, CDR2 SYDVKM. CDR3 amino acids: CASSLDRRGAFF. The CDR3, as DNA: TGTGCCAGCAGTTTAGACAGGAGAGGAGCTTTCTTT.

V is TRBV27 and J is TRBJ2-7; 9 bases line up with TRBD1. This CDR3 spans 14 amino acids. The ends lost 6 bases at V and 3 bases at J; junction bases unmatched: 6. Germline V gives CDR1 MNHEY, CDR2 SMNVEV (reference sequence). CDR3: CASRQQGALYEQYF. The CDR3 bases are TGTGCCAGCAGACAACAGGGGGCTCTCTACGAGCAGTACTTC.

V is TRBV5-4 and J is TRBJ2-5; TRBD1 matches at 9 bases. Germline V CDR1 and CDR2: SGHNT, YYREEE (reference sequence). Trimming cost V 4 bases and J 7 bases; bases outside gene matches: 2. This CDR3 contains 12 residues. The chain's CDR3 is CASSPDRGTQYF. CDR3 in DNA: TGTGCCAGCAGCCCGGACAGGGGGACCCAGTACTTC.

The V call is TRBV27, the J call TRBJ1-5; tentative D call: TRBD1 (6 bases). The V end lost 3 bases, the J end lost 7 bases, and 22 bases lay between the germline ends. The CDR3 runs 17 residues. Per the germline V gene, CDR1 is MNHEY and CDR2 is SMNVEV (reference sequence). CDR3 DNA sequence: TGTGCCAGCAGTTTGTCCGGTCGGGGGGCTGATCGGCAGCCCCAGCATTTT. Protein: CASSLSGRGADRQPQHF.

This chain connects TRBV19 to TRBJ1-2; 7 positions agree with TRBD1. With V trimmed by 5 bases and J by 0 bases, 6 bases remained unmatched. The CDR3 extends over 15 amino acids. The germline gives CDR1 LNHDA, CDR2 SQIVND (reference sequence). CDR3 sequence: CASSVGTAANYGYTF. DNA of the CDR3: TGTGCCAGTAGTGTTGGGACAGCAGCTAACTATGGCTACACCTTC.